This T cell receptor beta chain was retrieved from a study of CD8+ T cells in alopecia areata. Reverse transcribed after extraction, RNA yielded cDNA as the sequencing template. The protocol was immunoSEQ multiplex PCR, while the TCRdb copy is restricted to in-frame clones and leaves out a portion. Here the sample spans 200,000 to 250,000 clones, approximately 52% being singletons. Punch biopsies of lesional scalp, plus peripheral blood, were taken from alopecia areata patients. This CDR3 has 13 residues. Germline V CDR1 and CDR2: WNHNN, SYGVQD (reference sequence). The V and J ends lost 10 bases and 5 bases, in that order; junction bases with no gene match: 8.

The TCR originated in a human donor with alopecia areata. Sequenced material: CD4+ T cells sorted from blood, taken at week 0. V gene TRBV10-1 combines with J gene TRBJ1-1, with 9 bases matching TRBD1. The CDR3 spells CATQGARGTEAFF. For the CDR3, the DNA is TGCGCCACACAGGGGGCAAGGGGAACTGAAGCTTTCTTT.